Below are 21 T cell receptor beta chains sequenced from a single sample in a study of beta chain features in type 1 diabetes. The entirety of the isolated RNA underwent reverse transcription, so expressed TCRB transcripts were sequenced. Assay used: immunoSEQ multiplex PCR; TCRdb lists only in-frame clones, some missing. The sample has 310,000 or so clones, approximately 10% seen once. Sequencing input: naive CD4+ T cells from blood. These receptors all stem from a woman in her twenties or thirties in good health.

The chain couples TRBV9 to TRBJ1-1; no reliable D call. Germline V gene lookup returns CDR1 SGDLS and CDR2 YYNGEE. This CDR3 has 16 residues. V shed 2 bases and J shed 2 bases, with 16 bases lying between them. CDR3 protein: CASSVPPSPTNTEAFF. The DNA of the CDR3 is TGTGCCAGCAGCGTCCCCCCATCCCCGACAAACACTGAAGCTTTCTTT.

The chain couples TRBV28 to TRBJ2-7; 7 bases align to TRBD2. J lost 6 bases, V lost 5 bases, and 13 bases had no gene match. The V gene's germline CDR1 is MDHEN and CDR2 SYDVKM. This CDR3 is built from 15 residues. The CDR3 bases are TGTGCCAGCAGTGGTCGGGGGAGGGCTTTCGCCGAGCAGTACTTC. This translates into CASSGRGRAFAEQYF.

This chain uses TRBV27 with TRBJ2-1, with TRBD2 matching 11 bases. The CDR3 has 15 residues. The V and J ends lost 3 bases and 5 bases, in that order; junction bases with no gene match: 3. CDR1 and CDR2 from the germline V gene are MNHEY and SMNVEV (reference sequence). CDR3 residues: CASSFSTSGNNEQFF. The DNA for the CDR3 is TGTGCCAGCAGTTTCTCGACTAGCGGGAACAATGAGCAGTTCTTC.

The sample holds many counts of this clone. The V gene is TRBV4-3, the J gene TRBJ2-3; 10 bases are shared with TRBD1. The V gene's germline CDR1 is LGHNA and CDR2 YSLEER. This CDR3 comprises 15 residues. After removal of 5 bases from V and 3 bases from J, the junction contained 5 bases not matched to a gene. CDR3 bases: TGCGCCAGCAGCGACAGGGGACAGGGGACAGATACGCAGTATTTT. This translates into CASSDRGQGTDTQYF.

This clone was recorded a few times. V gene TRBV6-1 combines with J gene TRBJ1-5; 7 bases are shared with TRBD1. The CDR3 totals 13 residues. Germline V gene lookup returns CDR1 MNHNS and CDR2 SASEGT. V was clipped by 4 bases and J by 5 bases; unmatched bases: 2. CDR3 in amino acids: CASSGQGDQPQHF. Here the CDR3 DNA reads TGTGCCAGCAGTGGACAGGGCGATCAGCCCCAGCATTTT.

The chain recombines TRBV7-2 with TRBJ2-7, with TRBD2 identical over 7 bases. V dropped 0 bases and J dropped 2; count of bases not matched to a gene: 1. CDR3 size: 14 residues. From germline, CDR1 is SGHTA and CDR2 FQGNSA. The CDR3 DNA sequence: TGTGCCAGCAGCTTAGCTGCGGGAGCCTACGAGCAGTACTTC. Amino acid sequence: CASSLAAGAYEQYF.

The V gene is TRBV4-3, the J gene TRBJ2-1; TRBD2 aligns across 15 bases. Germline lookup yields CDR1 LGHNA and CDR2 YSLEER. This CDR3 has 14 amino acids. Germline trimming cut 8 bases from V and 6 bases from J; bases unmatched to any gene: 2. The CDR3 spells CASRTSGRANEQFF. DNA of the CDR3: TGCGCCAGCCGGACTAGCGGGAGGGCCAATGAGCAGTTCTTC.

CDR3 residues: CAISATSLGQYF. CDR3 nucleotides: TGTGCCATCAGTGCGACTAGCTTGGGGCAGTACTTC. The rearrangement links TRBV10-3 to TRBJ2-7; TRBD2 agrees at 7 bases. CDR1 and CDR2 (germline): ENHRY, SYGVKD. After removal of 4 bases from V and 9 bases from J, the junction contained 6 bases not matched to a gene. The CDR3 loop spans 12 amino acids.

In this sample, this clone turned up a few times. This chain connects TRBV18 to TRBJ1-1; D unclear. Trimming stripped 6 bases from V and 1 base from J, with 12 bases between. This CDR3 comprises 14 residues. The V gene's germline CDR1 is KGHSH and CDR2 LQKENI. CDR3 sequence reads: CASSRFAGNTEAFF. The DNA for the CDR3 is TGTGCCAGCTCCCGGTTCGCAGGGAACACTGAAGCTTTCTTT.

This clone has a handful of counts. The chain couples TRBV9 to TRBJ2-5; tentatively, D is TRBD1 (6 bases). The CDR3 runs 14 residues. V was cut by 0 bases and J by 5 bases, with 11 bases left in between. In germline, CDR1 is SGDLS, CDR2 YYNGEE. Here the CDR3 DNA reads TGTGCCAGCAGCGTAGAGGGGGTTGACGAGACCCAGTACTTC. It encodes CASSVEGVDETQYF.

This clone has ten or more counts. A junction end diverges from the germline sequence, so it may reflect a read error. This rearrangement joins TRBV4-3 to TRBJ2-7, with TRBD2 identical over 8 bases. Germline V CDR1 and CDR2: LGHNA, YSLEER. This CDR3 contains 13 residues. In DNA form, the CDR3 reads TGCGCCAGCAGCCAAGAGGAGCGGGGGCCGGTGGACTTC. Protein sequence: CASSQEERGPVDF.

A few counts support this clone. The chain has TRBV5-1 and TRBJ2-6; the D is unclear. Germline loops: CDR1 SGHRS, CDR2 YFSETQ. With 3 bases removed from V and 0 bases from J, the gap between germline ends came to 13 bases. The CDR3 is 17 amino acids. In DNA form, the CDR3 reads TGCGCCAGCAGCTCAGGCAGATCCCTCTCTGGGGCCAACGTCCTGACTTTC. It is translated as CASSSGRSLSGANVLTF.

This clone was seen a handful of times. This CDR3 is also generated by other DNA sequences in the sample. The gene calls are TRBV7-3 and TRBJ2-5; a possible D gene is TRBD1 (6 bases). Per germline, CDR1 SGHTA and CDR2 FQGTGA. The CDR3 extends over 14 amino acids. Trimming removed 2 bases at V and 2 bases at J, with 9 bases between. CDR3 protein: CASSLRGQQETQYF. In DNA, the CDR3 is TGTGCCAGCAGCTTACGCGGACAGCAAGAGACCCAGTACTTC.

This clone occurred a few times. The chain is built from TRBV27 and TRBJ2-1, with D possibly matching TRBD1 (5 bases). Trimming stripped 6 bases from V and 5 bases from J, with 14 bases between. Germline V lookup: CDR1 MNHEY, CDR2 SMNVEV (reference sequence). The CDR3 totals 14 residues. The CDR3 loop is CASRTPTENNEQFF. CDR3 bases: TGTGCCAGCAGGACCCCGACAGAGAACAATGAGCAGTTCTTC.

The V gene is TRBV7-3, the J gene TRBJ2-3, with 9 bases matching TRBD2. This CDR3 is built from 15 residues. Trimming removed 2 bases from V and 7 bases from J; junction bases left unmatched: 7. CDR1 is SGHTA and CDR2 is FQGTGA in the germline V gene. CDR3 coding DNA: TGTGCCAGCAGCTTATCTAGCGGGGTCGCCCATACGCAGTATTTT. Protein sequence: CASSLSSGVAHTQYF.

This clone has only a few counts. This chain connects TRBV11-2 to TRBJ2-7; D unresolved. From germline, CDR1 is SGHAT and CDR2 FQNNGV. Trimming removed 4 bases from V and 0 bases from J, with 10 bases in between. This CDR3 region has 14 residues. Here the CDR3 reads CASSSSLGSYEQYF. The DNA of the CDR3 is TGTGCCAGCAGCTCAAGCCTAGGCTCCTACGAGCAGTACTTC.

The rearrangement joins TRBV7-3 to TRBJ1-1; 7 bases fit TRBD1. V lost 4 bases to trimming and J lost 4 bases; unmatched junction nucleotides: 6. Germline V gene lookup returns CDR1 SGHTA and CDR2 FQGTGA. The CDR3 contains 14 residues. This CDR3 is CASSSGQAPTEAFF. In DNA form, the CDR3 reads TGTGCCAGCAGCTCCGGACAGGCCCCCACTGAAGCTTTCTTT.

The V gene is TRBV4-3, the J gene TRBJ2-2, with a weak D call TRBD2 (6 bases). Germline values: CDR1 LGHNA, CDR2 YSLEER. The length of the CDR3 is 14 residues. Trimming removed 6 bases at V and 6 bases at J, with 14 bases between. The CDR3 here is CASRRHGGAGELFF. Written as DNA, the CDR3 is TGCGCCAGCAGACGGCACGGGGGTGCCGGGGAGCTGTTTTTT.

This clone showed up just a few times. The CDR3 sequence: CASSGKSSGAGEQYF. CDR3 nucleotides: TGTGCCAGCAGTGGGAAAAGTAGCGGAGCGGGGGAGCAGTACTTC. The chain couples TRBV2 to TRBJ2-7; TRBD2 aligns across 7 bases. The CDR3 has 15 residues. After removal of 4 bases from V and 7 bases from J, the junction contained 13 bases not matched to a gene. CDR1 and CDR2 from the germline V gene are SNHLY and FYNNEI.

This clone was detected only a few times. V and J are TRBV2 and TRBJ2-2; TRBD2 might be the D (6 bases). Germline V gene data show CDR1 as SNHLY and CDR2 as FYNNEI. V was shortened by 6 bases and J by 5 bases, with 16 bases between the two germline ends. The length of the CDR3 is 15 residues. CDR3 sequence: CASRGRGLGTGELFF. The DNA of the CDR3 is TGTGCCAGCAGAGGCCGGGGACTGGGGACCGGGGAGCTGTTTTTT. The full variable domain, its missing parts supplied by reference TRBV2 and TRBJ2-2, is EPEVTQTPSHQVTQMGQEVILRCVPISNHLYFYWYRQILGQKVEFLVSFYNNEISEKSEIFDDQFSVERPDGSNFTLKIRSTKLEDSAMYFCASRGRGLGTGELFFGEGSRLTVL.

V usage is TRBV5-5 and J usage is TRBJ1-2; 8 bases are shared with TRBD1. The germline V gene has CDR1 SGHKS and CDR2 YYEKEE (reference sequence). CDR3 length: 14 residues. V lost 4 bases to trimming and J lost 5 bases; unmatched junction nucleotides: 7. CDR3 DNA sequence: TGTGCCAGCAGCAATACAGGGGGGAAGTATGGCTACACCTTC. It specifies CASSNTGGKYGYTF. Variable domain in full (rest from reference TRBV5-5 and TRBJ1-2): DAGVTQSPTHLIKTRGQQVTLRCSPISGHKSVSWYQQVLGQGPQFIFQYYEKEERGRGNFPDRFSARQFPNYSSELNVNALLLGDSALYLCASSNTGGKYGYTFGSGTRLTVV.